What follows are 24 T cell receptor beta chains derived from one specimen sequenced in a study of blood T cells in healthy people across ages. With a J-beta primer mix and a sample-barcoded 5' primer, a second PCR ran roughly 6 to 11 cycles. MiXCR was run by TCRdb on the 5' RACE reads, yielding one entry per CDR3 protein. Of roughly 800,000 distinct CDR3 sequences in the sample, 58% were seen once. The material sequenced was blood. These receptors originate from a man aged 30 to 39 in good health.

This chain uses TRBV10-3 with TRBJ1-2; TRBD1 aligns across 7 bases. Per germline, CDR1 ENHRY and CDR2 SYGVKD. Trimming at V came to 7 bases and at J to 5 bases, leaving 4 bases not matched to a gene. The CDR3 consists of 12 residues. The CDR3 DNA reads as TGTGCCATCACTTCAGGGGGGTATGGCTACACCTTC. Its protein product is CAITSGGYGYTF.

This clonotype was seen more than once but under ten times. The chain links TRBV7-9 to TRBJ2-7; 10 bases are a match to TRBD2. CDR1 and CDR2 from the germline V gene are SEHNR and FQNEAQ (reference sequence). The CDR3 runs to 15 residues. The junction had 6 bases not matched to a gene; V was cut back by 3 bases and J by 4 bases. Here the CDR3 DNA reads TGTGCCAGCAGCTTTGAGCGGGAGGGCCATTACGAGCAGTACTTC. This codes for CASSFEREGHYEQYF. The full variable domain, its missing parts supplied by reference TRBV7-9 and TRBJ2-7, is DTGVSQNPRHKITKRGQNVTFRCDPISEHNRLYWYRQTLGQGPEFLTYFQNEAQLEKSRLLSDRFSAERPKGSFSTLEIQRTEQGDSAMYLCASSFEREGHYEQYFGPGTRLTVT.

The chain has TRBV12-3 or TRBV12-4 and TRBJ2-5; unclear D gene. This CDR3 has 13 amino acids. Trimming took 6 bases from V and 1 from J, leaving 9 bases between them. The CDR3 coding sequence is TGTGCCAGCAGGGCCCGATCCCAAGAGACCCAGTACTTC. Translated: CASRARSQETQYF.

This clonotype was observed a handful of times. The chain recombines TRBV4-3 with TRBJ2-7; D possibly corresponds to TRBD2 (5 bases). Germline values: CDR1 LGHNA, CDR2 YSLEER. Trimming removed 0 bases at V and 2 bases at J, with 11 bases between. The CDR3 loop spans 15 amino acids. The CDR3 DNA sequence: TGCGCCAGCAGCCAAGATCGGGGAGCCACCTACGAGCAGTACTTC. Translating gives CASSQDRGATYEQYF.

This chain connects TRBV25-1 to TRBJ1-5; D is uncertain. Germline V gene lookup returns CDR1 MGHDK and CDR2 SYGVNS. The length of the CDR3 is 14 residues. Deletions cut 3 bases from V and 5 bases from J, with 11 bases between. For the CDR3, the DNA is TGTGCCAGCAGTGATTCCGGGCCACATCAGCCCCAGCATTTT. Translated, it gives CASSDSGPHQPQHF.

This clonotype was detected only a few times. This sequence joins TRBV6-1 and TRBJ2-4; D is possibly TRBD1 (5 bases). The V end lost 6 bases, the J end lost 2 bases, and 8 bases lay between the germline ends. CDR1 is MNHNS and CDR2 is SASEGT in the germline V gene. The CDR3 length is 13 residues. The CDR3 bases are TGTGCCAGCAGGTCAGGGCCCAAAAACATTCAGTACTTC. Translated: CASRSGPKNIQYF.

This chain uses TRBV7-6 with TRBJ2-5, with D tentatively TRBD1 or TRBD2 (5 bases each). Germline V gene sequence: CDR1 SGHVS, CDR2 FNYEAQ. The CDR3 has 18 amino acids. Trimming cost V 1 base and J 5 bases, with 23 bases left between them. CDR3 nucleotide sequence: TGTGCCAGCAGCTTAGTCGTTTCCCCCTATGAGGGGAGTGAGACCCAGTACTTC. This sequence encodes CASSLVVSPYEGSETQYF.

The chain is built from TRBV29-1 and TRBJ2-1; tentative D call: TRBD2 (6 bases). This CDR3 has 13 amino acids. Trimming cost V 4 bases and J 5 bases, with 12 bases left between them. In germline, CDR1 is SQVTM, CDR2 ANQGSEA. CDR3 sequence reads: CSVGAGGDNEQFF. CDR3 nucleotide sequence: TGCAGCGTTGGGGCCGGGGGAGACAATGAGCAGTTCTTC.

This chain joins TRBV7-8 and TRBJ2-1; TRBD1 agrees at 11 bases. Germline V gene sequence: CDR1 SGHVS, CDR2 FQNEAQ. The junction had 6 bases not matched to a gene; V was cut back by 6 bases and J by 8 bases. The CDR3 totals 14 residues. CDR3 sequence: CASSRRGQGDEQFF. The CDR3 DNA is TGTGCCAGCAGTCGCCGGGGACAGGGGGATGAGCAGTTCTTC. The whole variable domain, remainder taken from reference TRBV7-8 and TRBJ2-1, is GAGVSQSPRYKVAKRGQDVALRCDPISGHVSLFWYQQALGQGPEFLTYFQNEAQLDKSGLPSDRFFAERPEGSVSTLKIQRTQQEDSAVYLCASSRRGQGDEQFFGPGTRLTVL.

This clonotype has just a few counts. The chain links TRBV27 to TRBJ2-7; D may match TRBD1 or TRBD2 (6 bases each). The V and J ends lost 1 base and 4 bases respectively, with 14 bases between them. The CDR3 spans 15 residues. Per the germline V gene, CDR1 is MNHEY and CDR2 is SMNVEV (reference sequence). The CDR3 DNA reads TGTGCCAGCAGTTTATTGGGGGGCCGATTTTACGAGCAGTACTTC. Protein product: CASSLLGGRFYEQYF.

The chain links TRBV29-1 to TRBJ1-4; D remains unclear. This CDR3 spans 11 amino acids. Between the trimmed V and J ends, which lost 7 bases and 5 bases, there was a span of 8 bases. The germline gives CDR1 SQVTM, CDR2 ANQGSEA. The CDR3 region has the DNA TGCAGCGGTGGCGGGAATGAAAAACTGTTTTTT. Protein sequence: CSGGGNEKLFF.

The chain employs TRBV27 and TRBJ1-4, with TRBD1 as a possible D gene (5 bases). Germline lookup yields CDR1 MNHEY and CDR2 SMNVEV (reference sequence). V dropped 5 bases and J dropped 5 bases, with 15 bases sitting between them. The CDR3 contains 15 residues. The CDR3 is CASSPPGRINEKLFF. The CDR3 region has the DNA TGTGCCAGCAGTCCACCGGGACGTATCAATGAAAAACTGTTTTTT.

The chain links TRBV9 to TRBJ2-2; D gene unclear. Trimming removed 4 bases from V and 3 bases from J, with 10 bases in between. Germline V CDR1 and CDR2: SGDLS, YYNGEE. CDR3 length equals 14 residues. In DNA form, the CDR3 reads TGTGCCAGCAGCTTCGACTCACACACCGGGGAGCTGTTTTTT. Translated, it gives CASSFDSHTGELFF.

The genes are TRBV27 and TRBJ2-1, with 7 nucleotides matching TRBD2. This CDR3 has 13 amino acids. Germline V gene data show CDR1 as MNHEY and CDR2 as SMNVEV (reference sequence). V lost 5 bases and J lost 7; bases outside the gene matches: 5. CDR3 sequence reads: CASSAGLGNEQFF. CDR3 nucleotide sequence: TGTGCCAGCAGTGCTGGACTAGGGAATGAGCAGTTCTTC.

J is TRBJ2-1 and V is TRBV10-3, with 7 bases lining up with TRBD1. In germline, CDR1 is ENHRY, CDR2 SYGVKD. There are 13 residues in the CDR3. The J segment lost 8 bases and the V segment lost 7 bases, leaving 8 bases of the junction unmatched. CDR3 protein: CAITMTDRDEQFF. The CDR3 DNA is TGTGCCATCACAATGACCGACAGGGATGAGCAGTTCTTC.

This clonotype was recorded a few times. The V gene is TRBV13, the J gene TRBJ2-5; 12 bases fit TRBD2. CDR3 length: 17 amino acids. V was clipped by 5 bases and J by 3 bases; unmatched bases: 10. Germline V lookup: CDR1 PRHDT, CDR2 FYEKMQ (reference sequence). In DNA, the CDR3 is TGTGCCAGCAGCCCGGGACTAGCGGGCCTGGGGGAAGAGACCCAGTACTTC. This codes for CASSPGLAGLGEETQYF. The variable domain in full, completed from reference TRBV13 and TRBJ2-5, reads AAGVIQSPRHLIKEKRETATLKCYPIPRHDTVYWYQQGPGQDPQFLISFYEKMQSDKGSIPDRFSAQQFSDYHSELNMSSLELGDSALYFCASSPGLAGLGEETQYFGPGTRLLVL.

The chain combines TRBV10-3 with TRBJ1-2; 7 bases are shared with TRBD1. The J segment lost 1 base and the V segment lost 3 bases, leaving 2 bases of the junction unmatched. CDR3 length: 14 residues. In germline, CDR1 is ENHRY, CDR2 SYGVKD. This CDR3 reads CAISDRDSNYGYTF. CDR3 nucleotides: TGTGCCATCAGTGACCGGGACAGTAACTATGGCTACACCTTC.

This sequence joins TRBV6-5 and TRBJ1-6; TRBD1 might be the D (5 bases). V was trimmed by 7 bases and J by 10 bases, leaving 20 bases between them. Looked up from germline, CDR1 is MNHEY and CDR2 is SVGAGI. The CDR3 loop spans 15 amino acids. The DNA for the CDR3 is TGTGCCAGCACCCAAGACAGTCCCCGGGGGTCACCCCTCCACTTT. This sequence encodes CASTQDSPRGSPLHF.

This clonotype appeared a few times. The chain is built from TRBV27 and TRBJ2-3; TRBD2 might be the D (5 bases). V lost 2 bases, J lost 8 bases, and 17 bases lay in between. This CDR3 spans 15 amino acids. Germline V gives CDR1 MNHEY, CDR2 SMNVEV (reference sequence). CDR3 nucleotides: TGTGCCAGCAGTTTAGCGAGTACCCTCGAGGGTACGCAGTATTTT. Translated, it gives CASSLASTLEGTQYF.

This clonotype has a count of ten or more. This chain joins TRBV3-1 and TRBJ2-5; 9 bases are a match to TRBD2. V trimming: 1 base; J trimming: 1 base; junction bases outside the gene matches: 4. This CDR3 comprises 16 residues. Germline V lookup: CDR1 LGHDT, CDR2 YNNKEL (reference sequence). The CDR3: CASSQVMTSGQETQYF. The CDR3 nucleotides read TGTGCCAGCAGCCAAGTTATGACTAGCGGCCAAGAGACCCAGTACTTC.

The chain couples TRBV20-1 to TRBJ2-1; 7 bases agree with TRBD2. The CDR3 is made up of 13 amino acids. Germline loops: CDR1 DFQATT, CDR2 SNEGSKA (reference sequence). V was clipped by 3 bases and J by 10 bases; unmatched bases: 9. CDR3 coding DNA: TGCAGTGCTAGCAGGCGGGAGATAGACGAGCAGTTCTTC. Translated: CSASRREIDEQFF.

The CDR3 DNA sequence: TGTGCCAGCAGCTATGGCCGTAACAATGAGCAGTTCTTC. Amino acid sequence: CASSYGRNNEQFF. V is TRBV11-2 and J is TRBJ2-1; unclear D gene. The CDR3 contains 13 residues. V lost 4 bases and J lost 5, with 9 bases in between. CDR1 is SGHAT, CDR2 FQNNGV, per germline.

The genes are TRBV4-3 and TRBJ2-7; no clear D gene. Germline V lookup: CDR1 LGHNA, CDR2 YSLEER. The CDR3 has 15 residues. V was pared by 3 bases and J by 4 bases, with 16 bases between. CDR3 in amino acids: CASSQGSSAIYEQYF. The CDR3 coding sequence is TGCGCCAGCAGCCAGGGTAGTAGTGCGATTTACGAGCAGTACTTC.

The chain employs TRBV12-3 or TRBV12-4 and TRBJ2-7; D unresolved. The DNA end favors TRBJ2-5, so the J call may be wrong. The CDR3 totals 13 residues. The CDR3 bases are TGTGCCAGCACCGCTGGAGTGGGAGAGACCCAGTACTTC. Translation gives CASTAGVGETQYF.